These 32 T cell receptor beta chains share one sample of origin, sequenced in a study of CD8 T cells in ankylosing spondylitis. MiXCR was run by TCRdb on the 5' RACE reads, yielding one entry per CDR3 protein. The sample has about 240,000 distinct CDR3 sequences; more than 20% are singletons. Sequencing was performed on blood, either unsorted or a sorted T cell fraction (not recorded which). These receptors were taken from a male donor with ankylosing spondylitis or in good health (not recorded which).

This clonotype was counted at least ten times. This chain joins TRBV5-1 and TRBJ1-4, with D possibly being TRBD1 (6 bases). The germline CDR1 and CDR2 sequences are SGHRS and YFSETQ. V dropped 4 bases and J dropped 5 bases, with 12 bases sitting between them. This CDR3 has 14 amino acids. The CDR3 nucleotides are TGCGCCAGCAGCCCCGGGGACAAGAATGAAAAACTGTTTTTT. As protein: CASSPGDKNEKLFF.

This clonotype has ten or more counts. This sequence joins TRBV18 and TRBJ2-5; no clear D. The CDR3 is made up of 13 amino acids. In germline, CDR1 is KGHSH, CDR2 LQKENI. Trimming left V 3 bases short and J 0 bases short, with 5 bases between. The CDR3 DNA is TGTGCCAGCTCACCCTCTTACCAAGAGACCCAGTACTTC. Amino acids: CASSPSYQETQYF.

Many counts were recorded for this clonotype. The chain is built from TRBV20-1 and TRBJ2-7; maybe TRBD2 (6 bases). This CDR3 is built from 11 residues. The V gene's germline CDR1 is DFQATT and CDR2 SNEGSKA (reference sequence). V was pared by 6 bases and J by 4 bases, with 10 bases between. The CDR3 is CSAPRGYEQYF. CDR3 nucleotides: TGCAGTGCACCGCGGGGATACGAGCAGTACTTC.

In its sample, this clonotype was seen a few times. V and J are TRBV7-8 and TRBJ1-3; possibly TRBD1 for D (5 bases). Between the trimmed V and J ends, which lost 0 bases and 1 base, there was a span of 10 bases. The CDR3 has 16 residues. Germline assignment: CDR1 SGHVS and CDR2 FQNEAQ. The CDR3 DNA follows: TGTGCCAGCAGCTTAGCGGCAGGGCGGTCTGGAAACACCATATATTTT. It specifies CASSLAAGRSGNTIYF.

The sample holds many counts of this clonotype. This chain connects TRBV10-3 to TRBJ1-5; D call uncertain. The V end was cut by 4 bases, the J end by 0 bases, with 10 bases between. The CDR3 length is 15 residues. The germline gives CDR1 ENHRY, CDR2 SYGVKD. DNA for the CDR3: TGTGCCATCAGTGTAACGGGCTATAGCAATCAGCCCCAGCATTTT. It specifies CAISVTGYSNQPQHF.

This clonotype has more than one count but fewer than ten. The chain is built from TRBV12-3 or TRBV12-4 and TRBJ2-1, with TRBD2 matching 7 bases. V trimming: 6 bases; J trimming: 8 bases; junction bases outside the gene matches: 10. This CDR3 region has 14 residues. Here the CDR3 DNA reads TGTGCCAGCAGCAGAAGCGGGGAGTCAGATGAGCAGTTCTTC. This codes for CASSRSGESDEQFF.

The rearrangement links TRBV20-1 to TRBJ2-4; TRBD1 is a possible D gene (6 bases). V lost 3 bases and J lost 0, with 15 bases in between. CDR1 is DFQATT and CDR2 is SNEGSKA in the germline V gene (reference sequence). CDR3 size: 16 residues. CDR3 protein: CSARHGQQLAKNIQYF. As DNA, the CDR3 is TGCAGTGCTAGGCATGGACAGCAGCTAGCCAAAAACATTCAGTACTTC.

This clonotype was detected a few times. The chain has TRBV5-5 and TRBJ2-7; 7 nucleotides agree with TRBD2. CDR3 length equals 14 residues. Germline CDR1 and CDR2: SGHKS and YYEKEE (reference sequence). Trimming at V came to 3 bases and at J to 4 bases, leaving 7 bases not matched to a gene. The CDR3 sequence is CASSSRDYQYEQYF. DNA of the CDR3: TGTGCCAGCAGCTCCCGGGACTACCAGTACGAGCAGTACTTC. Full variable domain (missing parts from reference TRBV5-5 and TRBJ2-7): DAGVTQSPTHLIKTRGQQVTLRCSPISGHKSVSWYQQVLGQGPQFIFQYYEKEERGRGNFPDRFSARQFPNYSSELNVNALLLGDSALYLCASSSRDYQYEQYFGPGTRLTVT.

The rearrangement joins TRBV10-3 to TRBJ2-5; D perhaps matches TRBD2 (6 bases). The germline V gene has CDR1 ENHRY and CDR2 SYGVKD. V lost 6 bases to trimming and J lost 5 bases, with 13 bases between them. The CDR3 runs 13 residues. This chain's CDR3 is CAIRGSGVETQYF. The CDR3 DNA reads as TGTGCCATCAGGGGATCGGGGGTTGAGACCCAGTACTTC.

The V call is TRBV20-1, the J call TRBJ2-1; 12 bases are shared with TRBD2. This CDR3 is 13 amino acids long. After removal of 6 bases from V and 9 bases from J, the junction contained 6 bases not matched to a gene. CDR1 and CDR2 from the germline V gene are DFQATT and SNEGSKA (reference sequence). The CDR3 DNA is TGCAGTGCCCGACTAGCGGGGGTGGGTGAGCAGTTCTTC. This codes for CSARLAGVGEQFF.

This clonotype was counted between two and nine times. The CDR3 reads CAVGRSTDTQYF. Written as DNA, the CDR3 is TGTGCCGTCGGCAGGAGCACAGATACGCAGTATTTT. The rearrangement joins TRBV7-2 to TRBJ2-3; D is ambiguous. Germline V gives CDR1 SGHTA, CDR2 FQGNSA. CDR3 size: 12 residues. Between the trimmed V and J ends, which lost 11 bases and 0 bases, there was a span of 9 bases.

This clonotype was seen only a few times. CDR3 in DNA: TGTGCCAGCAGCTTGAGCAGGTACGAGCAGTACTTC. Translation gives CASSLSRYEQYF. The rearrangement links TRBV5-6 to TRBJ2-7; D is unclear. Trimming shortened V by 1 base and J by 4 bases, and 6 bases separated the two germline ends. Germline CDR1 is SGHDT and CDR2 is YYEEEE. This CDR3 is built from 12 residues.

This clonotype has at least ten counts. The chain recombines TRBV20-1 with TRBJ2-1, with D hard to call. The V gene's germline CDR1 is DFQATT and CDR2 SNEGSKA (reference sequence). The V and J ends lost 6 bases and 4 bases respectively, with 10 bases between them. The CDR3 has 12 residues. CDR3 in amino acids: CSAQKQYNEQFF. The CDR3 DNA reads as TGCAGTGCACAAAAGCAGTACAATGAGCAGTTCTTC.

The chain employs TRBV6-1 and TRBJ1-6; D is unclear. Trimming left V 7 bases short and J 4 bases short, with 11 bases between. Germline V CDR1 and CDR2: MNHNS, SASEGT. This CDR3 has 14 amino acids. The DNA of the CDR3 is TGTGCCAGCACCAGGCGGCCTTATAATTCACCCCTCCACTTT. Translation: CASTRRPYNSPLHF.

The chain couples TRBV24-1 to TRBJ2-2, with D unclear. V lost 3 bases, J lost 2 bases, and 9 bases lay in between. The CDR3 loop spans 15 amino acids. From germline, CDR1 is KGHDR and CDR2 SFDVKD. This CDR3 is CATSDPKPNTGELFF. CDR3 bases: TGTGCCACCAGTGATCCGAAGCCTAACACCGGGGAGCTGTTTTTT.

This clonotype was seen a few times. This sequence joins TRBV7-2 and TRBJ2-7; D perhaps matches TRBD2 (5 bases). From germline, CDR1 is SGHTA and CDR2 FQGNSA. This CDR3 has 13 amino acids. V gave up 4 bases and J gave up 6 bases, with 13 bases separating them. CDR3: CASSSSASGEQYF. DNA for the CDR3: TGTGCCAGCAGCTCGTCAGCCAGCGGCGAGCAGTACTTC.

This clonotype has at least ten counts. The chain employs TRBV12-3 or TRBV12-4 and TRBJ2-2, with D perhaps TRBD2 (5 bases). The CDR3 spans 15 residues. V dropped 6 bases and J dropped 2 bases, with 13 bases sitting between them. In DNA, the CDR3 is TGTGCCAGCAGACAAACTAGAGCCAACACCGGGGAGCTGTTTTTT. Its translation: CASRQTRANTGELFF.

This clonotype was picked up many times. The V gene is TRBV20-1, the J gene TRBJ1-1, with unresolved D. Looked up from germline, CDR1 is DFQATT and CDR2 is SNEGSKA (reference sequence). The CDR3 runs to 13 residues. V was pared by 6 bases and J by 0 bases, with 11 bases between. The CDR3 here is CSAPDLMNTEAFF. CDR3 sequence (DNA): TGCAGTGCGCCGGACCTGATGAACACTGAAGCTTTCTTT.

The chain carries TRBV14 and TRBJ2-1, with unresolved D. The CDR3 is 15 residues long. V lost 6 bases and J lost 2, with 14 bases in between. The germline gives CDR1 SGHDN, CDR2 FVKESK. In nucleotides, the CDR3 is TGTGCCAGCAGTCTGACTTGGAGTCCCTACAATGAGCAGTTCTTC. It encodes CASSLTWSPYNEQFF.

This clonotype was seen only a few times. V is TRBV20-1 and J is TRBJ2-6; the D is unclear. This CDR3 spans 12 amino acids. In germline, CDR1 is DFQATT, CDR2 SNEGSKA (reference sequence). Trimming took off 0 bases at V and 7 bases at J, with 4 bases between the two ends. The CDR3 loop reads CSAREPANVLTF. The DNA of the CDR3 is TGCAGTGCTAGAGAACCCGCCAACGTCCTGACTTTC.

This clonotype was picked up a small number of times. V gene TRBV4-2 combines with J gene TRBJ2-1; maybe TRBD2 (6 bases). There are 13 residues in the CDR3. The germline CDR1 and CDR2 sequences are LGHNA and YNFKEQ. Trimming removed 1 base at V and 10 bases at J, with 11 bases between. The CDR3 region is CASSQALRDEQFF. The CDR3, as DNA: TGTGCCAGCAGCCAAGCTTTGCGGGACGAGCAGTTCTTC.

The chain employs TRBV10-2 and TRBJ2-7, with D tentatively TRBD1 or TRBD2 (5 bases each). Trimming took 0 bases from V and 4 from J, leaving 13 bases between them. CDR3 length: 15 amino acids. Germline V gives CDR1 WSHSY, CDR2 SAAADI. For the CDR3, the DNA is TGCGCCAGCAGTGAGTCGGCCGGGACGGGATACGAGCAGTACTTC. Protein: CASSESAGTGYEQYF.

This clonotype was seen a few times. This CDR3 is CASSQLDSLSEQYF. CDR3 coding DNA: TGTGCCAGCAGCCAACTTGATAGTCTCAGCGAGCAGTACTTC. The gene calls are TRBV6-1 and TRBJ2-7; D is undetermined. The V gene's germline CDR1 is MNHNS and CDR2 SASEGT. Trimming removed 6 bases from V and 6 bases from J, with 18 bases in between. There are 14 residues in the CDR3.

This clonotype was seen a few times. The chain links TRBV20-1 to TRBJ2-5; D possibly corresponds to TRBD1 (6 bases). The CDR3 contains 12 residues. Between the trimmed V and J ends, which lost 6 bases and 3 bases, there was a span of 11 bases. Germline-derived CDR1 and CDR2 are DFQATT and SNEGSKA (reference sequence). CDR3 loop: CSARTVKETQYF. The CDR3 coding sequence is TGCAGTGCCCGGACAGTAAAAGAGACCCAGTACTTC.

This clonotype was seen at least ten times. The V gene is TRBV18, the J gene TRBJ2-5, with TRBD2 as a possible D gene (5 bases). The germline CDR1 and CDR2 sequences are KGHSH and LQKENI. The CDR3 has 14 residues. V dropped 2 bases and J dropped 5 bases, with 12 bases sitting between them. CDR3 region: CASSPYAGGETQYF. The CDR3 DNA reads as TGTGCCAGCTCACCATACGCGGGCGGCGAGACCCAGTACTTC.

The chain recombines TRBV29-1 with TRBJ2-1; possibly TRBD1 for D (6 bases). CDR3 length equals 14 residues. Germline V lookup: CDR1 SQVTM, CDR2 ANQGSEA. Trimming took 0 bases from V and 2 from J, leaving 8 bases between them. The CDR3, as DNA: TGCAGCGTTGAAGAGGGGGCCGCCTACAATGAGCAGTTCTTC. Protein: CSVEEGAAYNEQFF.

At least ten counts were recorded for this clonotype. The rearrangement links TRBV12-3 or TRBV12-4 to TRBJ2-7; tentatively, D is TRBD1 or TRBD2 (6 bases each). Deletions cut 7 bases from V and 3 bases from J, with 16 bases between. The CDR3 covers 14 residues. Here the CDR3 DNA reads TGTGCCAGCACCATAGGGGGGTCCAGCTACGAGCAGTACTTC. It specifies CASTIGGSSYEQYF.

This clonotype was counted ten times or more. The chain carries TRBV10-3 and TRBJ2-5; D is undetermined. The CDR3 sequence is 14 residues long. V was cut by 0 bases and J by 4 bases, with 9 bases left in between. Germline CDR1 ENHRY, CDR2 SYGVKD. The CDR3 region has the DNA TGTGCCATCAGTGAGTCGAAAGGGTCAGAGACCCAGTACTTC. Its translation is CAISESKGSETQYF.

This clonotype was observed many times. CDR3 DNA sequence: TGTGCCAGCAGCCCAGGGTCTCATCAAGAGACCCAGTACTTC. This translates into CASSPGSHQETQYF. The genes are TRBV11-1 and TRBJ2-5; D perhaps matches TRBD1 (5 bases). The CDR3 totals 14 residues. Between the trimmed V and J ends, which lost 5 bases and 2 bases, there was a span of 12 bases. The germline V gene has CDR1 SGHAT and CDR2 FQDESV (reference sequence).

The chain uses TRBV20-1 and TRBJ2-3, with D possibly matching TRBD2 (5 bases). This CDR3 has 16 amino acids. The germline V gene has CDR1 DFQATT and CDR2 SNEGSKA (reference sequence). V was trimmed by 2 bases and J by 4 bases, leaving 19 bases between them. CDR3 in amino acids: CSARPVDSWTPDTQYF. CDR3 bases: TGCAGTGCTAGACCGGTGGACTCCTGGACTCCAGATACGCAGTATTTT.

The chain has TRBV7-6 and TRBJ2-3, with TRBD2 matching over 9 bases. Germline assignment: CDR1 SGHVS and CDR2 FNYEAQ. Unmatched junction bases numbered 11, after V lost 4 bases and J lost 3 bases. The CDR3 is 17 residues long. CDR3 bases: TGTGCCAGCAGCTCCCTAGGAGTAGCGGGGGAGACAGATACGCAGTATTTT. This codes for CASSSLGVAGETDTQYF.

This clonotype has ten or more counts. The chain uses TRBV3-1 and TRBJ1-5; D uncertain. This CDR3 spans 16 amino acids. Germline-derived CDR1 and CDR2 are LGHDT and YNNKEL (reference sequence). V was trimmed by 1 base and J by 2 bases, leaving 12 bases between them. Here the CDR3 DNA reads TGTGCCAGCAGCCAAGGGACCCCGCAGGGCAATCAGCCCCAGCATTTT. Protein sequence: CASSQGTPQGNQPQHF.